The entry below gives a single T cell receptor (beta chain) sequence along with its context. The repertoire was sequenced with immunoSEQ multiplex PCR; TCRdb's copy has only in-frame clones and lacks some. The top ten clones hold around 10% of a sample with 100,000 to 150,000 clones, roughly four fifths of them seen once. The sample is drawn from a study of blood T cell repertoires in COVID-19. The specimen was peripheral blood. The clonotype originates from a human donor in a cohort sampled during active COVID-19.

CDR3 sequence: CASSLAGGGGDTGELFF. CDR3 DNA sequence: TGTGCCAGCAGCTTAGCAGGCGGCGGGGGGGATACCGGGGAGCTGTTTTTT. The chain has TRBV7-8 and TRBJ2-2; 9 nucleotides line up with TRBD2. Germline trimming cut 0 bases from V and 5 bases from J; bases unmatched to any gene: 7. The CDR3 runs 17 residues. Germline V gene data show CDR1 as SGHVS and CDR2 as FQNEAQ.